This T cell receptor (beta chain) was profiled in a study of CD8 T cells in Susac syndrome. This CDR3 region has 13 residues. Germline CDR1 is ENHRY and CDR2 is SYGVKD. With V trimmed by 4 bases and J by 4 bases, 2 bases remained unmatched. As concerns this clonotype: What it binds is unknown.

Negative isolation was used for CD8+ and CD4+ T cells and FACS enrichment for TEMRA cells. Reverse transcription of roughly 0.45 to 1 ug RNA was performed with random hexamers. The immunoSEQ assay covered 54 Vbeta and 13 Jbeta segments for CDR3. TCRdb called the immunoSEQ multiplex PCR reads again in MiXCR, with one record for every CDR3 protein. The profile covers some 200,000 distinct CDR3 sequences, with over 90% appearing a single time and roughly 0.088% taken by the ten largest. Study conclusions and caveats: The study acknowledged a relatively small number of individuals in its TCR sequencing and HLA analysis.

This receptor was obtained from a human donor with multiple sclerosis. The sample consisted of CD4+ T cells from PBMCs. V is TRBV10-3 and J is TRBJ1-2, with TRBD1 matching 8 bases. The CDR3 DNA reads TGTGCCATCAGTGCTCAGGGGGCCTATGGCTACACCTTC. Translated: CAISAQGAYGYTF.